This is a list of T cell receptor beta chains from one sample in a study of T cells in Graves' hyperthyroidism and ophthalmopathy. Using its own MiXCR run on the multiplex PCR reads, TCRdb lists one record per CDR3 protein. Of hundreds of thousands of distinct CDR3 sequences detected, roughly 14% appear once; the ten largest clones hold roughly 5.5%. The sample consisted of blood. The receptors derive from a woman younger than 45 with Graves' hyperthyroidism that later progressed to Graves' ophthalmopathy. The CDR3 runs from the conserved cysteine through the conserved F or W. D genes are given only for firm matches. A row's size may be missing; if present it is once, few, many or a size class.

CDR3: CASSFIPRGHEQYF
DNA: TGTGCCAGCAGTTTTATACCGCGGGGGCACGAGCAGTACTTC
V: TRBV12-3/TRBV12-4
J: TRBJ2-7
D: -
size: many

CDR3: CGSSLGGSGTRDVEQYF
DNA: TGTGGCAGCAGCTTAGGGGGGTCCGGGACTAGGGATGTCGAGCAGTACTTC
V: TRBV7-9
J: TRBJ2-7
D: TRBD2
size: -

CDR3: CTSSPRFLQETQYF
DNA: TGTACTAGCTCACCAAGGTTTCTCCAAGAGACCCAGTACTTC
V: TRBV18
J: TRBJ2-5
D: -
size: -

CDR3: CASSSEGSWYEQYF
DNA: TGTGCCAGCAGCTCGGAAGGGAGTTGGTACGAGCAGTACTTC
V: TRBV7-9
J: TRBJ2-7
D: -
size: few

CDR3: CASSPRTGGMNTEAFF
DNA: TGTGCCAGCTCACCTAGGACAGGGGGCATGAACACTGAAGCTTTCTTT
V: TRBV18
J: TRBJ1-1
D: TRBD1
size: few

CDR3: CASGLVAAHLDYSNQPQHF
DNA: TGTGCTAGTGGTTTGGTGGCGGCCCACCTAGATTATAGCAATCAGCCCCAGCATTTT
V: TRBV12-5
J: TRBJ1-5
D: -
size: few

CDR3: CASSLDGSGRADTQYF
DNA: TGCGCCAGCAGCTTGGATGGTAGCGGGAGGGCGGATACGCAGTATTTT
V: TRBV5-1
J: TRBJ2-3
D: TRBD2
size: many

CDR3: CASSQDRKPSYNEQFF
DNA: TGCGCCAGCAGCCAGGACAGGAAACCTTCCTACAATGAGCAGTTCTTC
V: TRBV3-1
J: TRBJ2-1
D: TRBD1
size: few

CDR3: CSVIWGSGELFF
DNA: TGCAGCGTTATTTGGGGGTCCGGGGAGCTGTTTTTT
V: TRBV29-1
J: TRBJ2-2
D: -
size: many

CDR3: CASSLLRQDTNEQFF
DNA: TGTGCCAGCAGCCTACTAAGACAGGATACTAATGAGCAGTTCTTC
V: TRBV6-2/TRBV6-3
J: TRBJ2-1
D: -
size: many

CDR3: CATGQGDDTGELFF
DNA: TGTGCCACCGGACAGGGAGATGACACCGGGGAGCTGTTTTTT
V: TRBV2
J: TRBJ2-2
D: TRBD1
size: many

CDR3: CASSVGHTNEQFF
DNA: TGTGCCAGCAGCGTAGGGCACACCAATGAGCAGTTCTTC
V: TRBV9
J: TRBJ2-1
D: -
size: many

CDR3: CATSALRGNEQFF
DNA: TGTGCCACCAGTGCTCTGCGGGGCAATGAGCAGTTCTTC
V: TRBV24-1
J: TRBJ2-1
D: -
size: -